This T cell receptor beta chain originates from a study of T-cell reconstitution after alpha-beta-depleted transplantation in children. Study-wide results and caveats: Approximately two months post-transplant, alpha-beta T cells reportedly originated from several hundred expanded graft clones.

Deletions cut 3 bases from V and 9 bases from J, with 9 bases between. CDR3 length: 12 residues. Germline V gene data show CDR1 as MDHEN and CDR2 as SYDVKM. TCRbeta library preparation incorporated unique molecular identifiers. TCRdb itself ran the PCR reads through MiXCR, one entry per CDR3 protein. This table holds around 370,000 distinct CDR3 sequences, about 17% found once. There are many counts of this clonotype. The antigen is undetermined. This TCR was sampled from a male patient between 2 and 9 years old who had a stem cell transplant for acute lymphoblastic leukemia, so the T cells may come from the graft donor. The chain couples TRBV28 to TRBJ2-1; D unclear. This specimen consisted of PBMCs, mostly from graft donor cells, obtained 360 days after TCRalphabeta/CD19-depleted stem cell transplant. CDR3 region: CASSLVRLEQFF. Here the CDR3 DNA reads TGTGCCAGCAGTTTGGTGCGACTTGAGCAGTTCTTC.